A single sample gave rise to the 16 T cell receptor beta chains below, sequenced in a study of blood T cell repertoires in COVID-19. Profiled with immunoSEQ multiplex PCR; TCRdb holds only in-frame clones, not every one. There are about 670,000 clones in the sample; 85% to 90% occur only once, and under 0.3% lies in the top ten. The sequencing sample was made of peripheral blood. All receptors derive from a woman aged 18-35 years with acute or convalescent COVID-19.

DNA of the CDR3: TGTGCCACCAGTGCCTTACAGGGGAACACCGGGGAGCTGTTTTTT. Protein product: CATSALQGNTGELFF. The chain combines TRBV24-1 with TRBJ2-2; TRBD1 is a possible D gene (6 bases). Looked up from germline, CDR1 is KGHDR and CDR2 is SFDVKD. The CDR3 is 15 amino acids. V gave up 5 bases and J gave up 1 base, with 10 bases separating them.

CDR3 in amino acids: CASAWTSTNEKLFF. CDR3 in DNA: TGTGCCAGCGCCTGGACATCAACTAATGAAAAACTGTTTTTT. The chain has TRBV6-5 and TRBJ1-4, with D perhaps matching TRBD1 (5 bases). Germline lookup yields CDR1 MNHEY and CDR2 SVGAGI. This CDR3 is 14 amino acids long. V was cut by 8 bases and J by 0 bases, with 10 bases left in between.

This chain's CDR3 is CSGTGTATDTQYF. CDR3 DNA sequence: TGCAGCGGAACTGGGACTGCCACAGATACGCAGTATTTT. The J gene is TRBJ2-3, the V gene TRBV29-1, with a possible D match to TRBD2 (6 bases). Germline CDR1 is SQVTM and CDR2 is ANQGSEA. Trimming took 7 bases from V and 2 from J, leaving 13 bases between them. The CDR3 extends over 13 amino acids.

The CDR3 loop reads CATSSEETQYF. As DNA, the CDR3 is TGTGCCACCAGCTCGGAAGAGACCCAGTACTTC. This chain joins TRBV15 and TRBJ2-5; D call uncertain. Germline V gene data show CDR1 as LNHNV and CDR2 as YYDKDF (reference sequence). V lost 5 bases and J lost 3, with 4 bases in between. The CDR3 runs to 11 residues.

The CDR3 DNA sequence: TGTGCCAGCAGAAGATATGCTCGACAGGGGGAGTACGAGCAGTACTTC. It yields the protein CASRRYARQGEYEQYF. This chain uses TRBV27 with TRBJ2-7, with 9 bases matching TRBD1. This CDR3 is built from 16 residues. V was clipped by 6 bases and J by 4 bases; unmatched bases: 13. The germline CDR1 and CDR2 sequences are MNHEY and SMNVEV (reference sequence).

In this sample, this clone turned up a few times. This chain joins TRBV7-2 and TRBJ1-2; D gene unclear. CDR1 and CDR2 (germline): SGHTA, FQGNSA. V lost 3 bases and J lost 4, with 6 bases in between. The CDR3 totals 12 residues. Written as DNA, the CDR3 is TGTGCCAGCAGCTTGCGAACCTATGGCTACACCTTC. Residues: CASSLRTYGYTF.

This clone has only one observation. V and J are TRBV6-5 and TRBJ1-5; D gene ambiguous. Germline CDR1 and CDR2: MNHEY and SVGAGI. Trimming pared 5 bases from V and 4 bases from J, leaving 9 bases between. This CDR3 has 13 amino acids. The chain's CDR3 is CASSPRNNQPQHF. The CDR3 DNA is TGTGCCAGCAGTCCGCGGAATAATCAGCCCCAGCATTTT.

The chain joins TRBV7-6 to TRBJ2-1, with D hard to call. In germline, CDR1 is SGHVS, CDR2 FNYEAQ. Trimming removed 3 bases from V and 2 bases from J, with 8 bases in between. The CDR3 totals 14 residues. In nucleotides, the CDR3 is TGTGCCAGCAGCTTCCTCTCAGCCTACAATGAGCAGTTCTTC. It encodes CASSFLSAYNEQFF.

The chain joins TRBV29-1 to TRBJ1-1, with TRBD1 matching 8 bases. V trimming: 4 bases; J trimming: 1 base; junction bases outside the gene matches: 2. CDR3 length: 13 amino acids. The germline CDR1 and CDR2 sequences are SQVTM and ANQGSEA. The CDR3 spells CSVGQGKNTEAFF. The CDR3 DNA follows: TGCAGCGTTGGACAGGGGAAGAACACTGAAGCTTTCTTT.

The rearrangement uses TRBV3-1 (or the pseudogene TRBV3-2) and TRBJ1-1; no firm D call. Trimming left V 6 bases short and J 6 bases short, with 17 bases between. The CDR3 spans 14 residues. Germline V gene sequence: CDR1 LGHDT, CDR2 YNNKEL (reference sequence). This CDR3 reads CASSQIYPGSEAFF. The CDR3, as DNA: TGTGCCAGCAGTCAAATTTATCCTGGCTCTGAAGCTTTCTTT.

The rearrangement links TRBV19 to TRBJ1-5; a weak D match, TRBD1 (5 bases). Germline-derived CDR1 and CDR2 are LNHDA and SQIVND (reference sequence). Trimming removed 1 base at V and 4 bases at J, with 14 bases between. This CDR3 region has 16 residues. The CDR3 DNA reads TGTGCCAGTAGTATAGTGGGGCAGGGATTAAATCAGCCCCAGCATTTT. Its protein is CASSIVGQGLNQPQHF.

The chain links TRBV15 to TRBJ2-1; 8 nucleotides agree with TRBD2. CDR1 is LNHNV and CDR2 is YYDKDF in the germline V gene (reference sequence). Trimming removed 0 bases from V and 0 bases from J; junction bases left unmatched: 10. The CDR3 runs 19 residues. CDR3 bases: TGTGCCACCAGCAGAGATGGGGGTAGCGGGGCTAGCTCCTACAATGAGCAGTTCTTC. Its protein is CATSRDGGSGASSYNEQFF. The whole variable domain, filled in from reference TRBV15 and TRBJ2-1, reads DAMVIQNPRYQVTQFGKPVTLSCSQTLNHNVMYWYQQKSSQAPKLLFHYYDKDFNNEADTPDNFQSRRPNTSFCFLDIRSPGLGDTAMYLCATSRDGGSGASSYNEQFFGPGTRLTVL.

This chain joins TRBV9 and TRBJ1-1, with D unclear. V was pared by 0 bases and J by 3 bases, with 18 bases between. CDR3 length: 17 residues. Germline assignment: CDR1 SGDLS and CDR2 YYNGEE. CDR3 in amino acids: CASSVVDGSTADTEAFF. CDR3 coding DNA: TGTGCCAGCAGCGTAGTGGACGGGAGTACCGCCGACACTGAAGCTTTCTTT.

The CDR3 is CAWKNIGTRNTEAFF. In DNA form, the CDR3 reads TGTGCCTGGAAAAACATCGGGACACGGAACACTGAAGCTTTCTTT. The rearrangement uses TRBV30 and TRBJ1-1, with D perhaps matching TRBD1 (6 bases). The CDR3 contains 15 residues. CDR1 is GTSNPN and CDR2 is SVGIG in the germline V gene (reference sequence). Between the trimmed V and J ends, which lost 4 bases and 1 base, there was a span of 16 bases. Supplemented by reference TRBV30 and TRBJ1-1, the full variable domain reads SQTIHQWPATLVQPVGSPLSLECTVEGTSNPNLYWYRQAAGRGLQLLFYSVGIGQISSEVPQNLSASRPQDRQFILSSKKLLLSDSGFYLCAWKNIGTRNTEAFFGQGTRLTVV.

This chain uses TRBV28 with TRBJ1-3; a weak D match, TRBD1 (5 bases). Deletions cut 6 bases from V and 3 bases from J, with 21 bases between. Germline V gives CDR1 MDHEN, CDR2 SYDVKM. The CDR3 has 17 amino acids. CDR3 coding DNA: TGTGCCAGCAGCTCTTCTCGTTCCTGGGGGGGTGGAAACACCATATATTTT. It yields the protein CASSSSRSWGGGNTIYF.

As regards this clone: Distinct nucleotide sequences in the sample also encode this CDR3. V gene TRBV12-3 or TRBV12-4 combines with J gene TRBJ1-1; D is undetermined. CDR3 length: 11 amino acids. V was pared by 1 base and J by 8 bases, with 5 bases between. CDR3 protein: CASSLGGEAFF. DNA for the CDR3: TGTGCCAGCAGTTTAGGAGGGGAAGCTTTCTTT.